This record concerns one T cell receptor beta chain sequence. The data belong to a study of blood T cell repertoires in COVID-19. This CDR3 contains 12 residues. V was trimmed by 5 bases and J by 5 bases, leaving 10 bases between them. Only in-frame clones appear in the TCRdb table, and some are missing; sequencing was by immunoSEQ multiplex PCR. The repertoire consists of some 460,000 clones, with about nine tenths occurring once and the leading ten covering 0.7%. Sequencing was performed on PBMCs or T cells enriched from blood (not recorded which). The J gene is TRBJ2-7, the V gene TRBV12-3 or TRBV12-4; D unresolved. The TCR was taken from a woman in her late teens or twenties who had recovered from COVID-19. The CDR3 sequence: CASSPTANEQYF. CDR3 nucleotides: TGTGCCAGCAGTCCTACAGCCAACGAGCAGTACTTC.